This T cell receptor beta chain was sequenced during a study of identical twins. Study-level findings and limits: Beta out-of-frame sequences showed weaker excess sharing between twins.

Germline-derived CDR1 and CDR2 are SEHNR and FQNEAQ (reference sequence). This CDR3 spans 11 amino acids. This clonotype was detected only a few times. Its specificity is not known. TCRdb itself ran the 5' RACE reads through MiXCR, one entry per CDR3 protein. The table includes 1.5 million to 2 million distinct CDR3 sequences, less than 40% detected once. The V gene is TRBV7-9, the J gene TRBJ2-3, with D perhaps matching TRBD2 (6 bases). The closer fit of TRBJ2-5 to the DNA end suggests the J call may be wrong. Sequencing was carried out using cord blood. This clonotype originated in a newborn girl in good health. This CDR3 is CASSSLATQYF. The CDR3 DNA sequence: TGTGCCAGCAGCTCACTAGCGACCCAGTACTTC.